The rows below give T cell receptor beta chains drawn from one sample of a study of neoadjuvant nivolumab and ipilimumab in lung cancer. The table came from immunoSEQ multiplex PCR; TCRdb's copy has only in-frame clones and leaves some out. Of 1,500 or so clones in the sample, approximately 80% were seen once. The sample here was tumor tissue, taken before neoadjuvant nivolumab, alone or with ipilimumab. Source of these receptors: an adult with non-small cell lung cancer. The CDR3 runs from the conserved cysteine through the conserved F or W. Fields, in order: J gene, V gene, clone size, D gene, CDR3 protein, CDR3 DNA. D genes are given only for firm matches. Clone size is given for some rows only: seen once, a few or many times, or a class if the clone is expanded.

j_gene: TRBJ2-1
v_gene: TRBV14
abundance: -
d_gene: TRBD2
CDR3aa: CASAGVSNEQFF
CDR3nt: TGTGCCAGCGCGGGAGTTAGTAATGAGCAGTTCTTC

j_gene: TRBJ2-1
v_gene: TRBV12-5
abundance: -
d_gene: TRBD1
CDR3aa: CASGPLDRASEQFF
CDR3nt: TGTGCTAGTGGCCCACTAGACAGGGCATCTGAGCAGTTCTTC

j_gene: TRBJ1-2
v_gene: TRBV7-9
abundance: -
d_gene: -
CDR3aa: CASSLRAGNYGYTF
CDR3nt: TGTGCCAGCAGCTTAAGGGCGGGGAACTATGGCTACACCTTC

j_gene: TRBJ1-1
v_gene: TRBV27
abundance: -
d_gene: -
CDR3aa: CASSLSGIGAEAFF
CDR3nt: TGTGCCAGCAGTTTATCGGGAATTGGGGCTGAAGCTTTCTTT

j_gene: TRBJ2-3
v_gene: TRBV4-2
abundance: -
d_gene: TRBD2
CDR3aa: CASSPTGIGLAGVRTDTQYF
CDR3nt: TGTGCCAGCAGCCCGACAGGGATAGGACTAGCGGGAGTTCGCACAGATACGCAGTATTTT

j_gene: TRBJ2-1
v_gene: TRBV6-6
abundance: -
d_gene: TRBD2
CDR3aa: CASTRTSGSDEQFF
CDR3nt: TGTGCCAGCACCAGGACTAGCGGGAGTGATGAGCAGTTCTTC

j_gene: TRBJ2-3
v_gene: TRBV15
abundance: -
d_gene: -
CDR3aa: CATSRDGTDTQYF
CDR3nt: TGTGCCACCAGCAGAGATGGGACAGATACGCAGTATTTT

j_gene: TRBJ2-5
v_gene: TRBV5-1
abundance: -
d_gene: -
CDR3aa: CASSLGGSNTGETQYF
CDR3nt: TGCGCCAGCAGCTTGGGCGGCAGCAACACGGGGGAGACCCAGTACTTC

j_gene: TRBJ2-7
v_gene: TRBV10-3
abundance: -
d_gene: TRBD2
CDR3aa: CAISELAGAYEQYF
CDR3nt: TGTGCCATCAGTGAGCTTGCGGGAGCCTACGAGCAGTACTTC

j_gene: TRBJ2-7
v_gene: TRBV28
abundance: -
d_gene: -
CDR3aa: CASVTAVGSYEQYF
CDR3nt: TGTGCCAGCGTCACAGCGGTCGGTTCCTACGAGCAGTACTTC

j_gene: TRBJ2-1
v_gene: TRBV11-1
abundance: -
d_gene: TRBD2
CDR3aa: CASSLVSGRDNNEQFF
CDR3nt: TGTGCCAGCAGCTTAGTAAGCGGGAGAGACAACAATGAGCAGTTCTTC

j_gene: TRBJ1-2
v_gene: TRBV4-1
abundance: once
d_gene: -
CDR3aa: CASSQETPTNYGYTF
CDR3nt: TGCGCCAGCAGCCAAGAGACCCCTACCAACTATGGCTACACCTTC

j_gene: TRBJ1-5
v_gene: TRBV5-5
abundance: -
d_gene: -
CDR3aa: CASSLGVGASNQPQHF
CDR3nt: TGTGCCAGCAGCTTGGGGGTAGGGGCTAGCAATCAGCCCCAGCATTTT

j_gene: TRBJ2-2
v_gene: TRBV12-5
abundance: -
d_gene: TRBD1
CDR3aa: CASAWGTGVTGELFF
CDR3nt: TGTGCTAGTGCCTGGGGGACAGGGGTCACCGGGGAGCTGTTTTTT

j_gene: TRBJ2-2
v_gene: TRBV2
abundance: -
d_gene: TRBD1
CDR3aa: CASRGRQGSANTGELFF
CDR3nt: TGTGCCAGCAGAGGTCGACAGGGCAGCGCGAACACCGGGGAGCTGTTTTTT

j_gene: TRBJ1-6
v_gene: TRBV5-1
abundance: -
d_gene: -
CDR3aa: CASSGQDNSPLHF
CDR3nt: TGCGCCAGCAGTGGGCAGGATAATTCACCCCTCCACTTT

j_gene: TRBJ1-2
v_gene: TRBV6-6
abundance: few
d_gene: -
CDR3aa: CAAKVNYGYTF
CDR3nt: TGTGCCGCGAAAGTTAACTATGGCTACACCTTC

j_gene: TRBJ2-7
v_gene: TRBV6-1
abundance: -
d_gene: -
CDR3aa: CASGGGVYEQYF
CDR3nt: TGTGCCAGCGGGGGCGGGGTTTACGAGCAGTACTTC

j_gene: TRBJ2-7
v_gene: TRBV19
abundance: -
d_gene: TRBD2
CDR3aa: CASSIGTSGAYEQYF
CDR3nt: TGTGCCAGTAGTATTGGGACTAGCGGTGCCTACGAGCAGTACTTC

j_gene: TRBJ2-6
v_gene: TRBV9
abundance: -
d_gene: TRBD1
CDR3aa: CASSFAAQGAIAGANVLTF
CDR3nt: TGTGCCAGCAGCTTCGCGGCACAGGGGGCTATCGCTGGGGCCAACGTCCTGACTTTC

j_gene: TRBJ2-3
v_gene: TRBV4-1
abundance: -
d_gene: -
CDR3aa: CASSQDRAGPITDTQYF
CDR3nt: TGCGCCAGCAGCCAAGATCGGGCAGGACCTATCACAGATACGCAGTATTTT

j_gene: TRBJ2-7
v_gene: TRBV6-1
abundance: -
d_gene: TRBD2
CDR3aa: CASSVQREGPYEQYF
CDR3nt: TGTGCCAGCAGTGTCCAGCGGGAGGGCCCCTACGAGCAGTACTTC

j_gene: TRBJ1-2
v_gene: TRBV11-2
abundance: -
d_gene: -
CDR3aa: CASSPDRSDYGYTF
CDR3nt: TGTGCCAGCAGCCCCGACAGGTCCGACTATGGCTACACCTTC

j_gene: TRBJ1-2
v_gene: TRBV11-2
abundance: -
d_gene: TRBD1
CDR3aa: CASSSLDRGLYGYTF
CDR3nt: TGTGCCAGCAGCTCTTTAGACAGGGGACTCTATGGCTACACCTTC

j_gene: TRBJ2-4
v_gene: TRBV9
abundance: few
d_gene: -
CDR3aa: CASSVDTGGNIQYF
CDR3nt: TGTGCCAGCAGCGTAGATACAGGAGGAAACATTCAGTACTTC

j_gene: TRBJ1-5
v_gene: TRBV19
abundance: -
d_gene: TRBD1
CDR3aa: CASSIDRGDRGFHNQPQHF
CDR3nt: TGTGCCAGTAGTATAGATCGTGGGGACAGGGGGTTCCACAATCAGCCCCAGCATTTT

j_gene: TRBJ2-5
v_gene: TRBV7-6
abundance: -
d_gene: -
CDR3aa: CASSVSLVRETQYF
CDR3nt: TGTGCCAGCAGCGTCTCGTTGGTAAGGGAGACCCAGTACTTC

j_gene: TRBJ2-1
v_gene: TRBV29-1
abundance: once
d_gene: -
CDR3aa: CSVEAGREPSSYNEQFF
CDR3nt: TGCAGCGTTGAAGCGGGCAGGGAACCGTCCTCCTACAATGAGCAGTTCTTC

j_gene: TRBJ1-5
v_gene: TRBV6-6
abundance: -
d_gene: -
CDR3aa: CASSYSRGNSNQPQHF
CDR3nt: TGTGCCAGCAGTTACTCGAGGGGGAATAGCAATCAGCCCCAGCATTTT

j_gene: TRBJ2-5
v_gene: TRBV7-9
abundance: -
d_gene: TRBD1
CDR3aa: CASSLRAPGQGATQYF
CDR3nt: TGTGCCAGCAGCTTAAGGGCGCCCGGACAGGGGGCGACCCAGTACTTC

j_gene: TRBJ1-3
v_gene: TRBV5-1
abundance: -
d_gene: -
CDR3aa: CASSFGGNSGNTIYF
CDR3nt: TGCGCCAGCAGCTTTGGGGGCAACTCTGGAAACACCATATATTTT

j_gene: TRBJ2-7
v_gene: TRBV6-1
abundance: -
d_gene: -
CDR3aa: CASSEQTGGSYEQYF
CDR3nt: TGTGCCAGCAGTGAACAAACGGGTGGTTCCTACGAGCAGTACTTC

j_gene: TRBJ2-7
v_gene: TRBV4-3
abundance: -
d_gene: TRBD2
CDR3aa: CASSRLGTSAYEQYF
CDR3nt: TGCGCCAGCAGCCGACTAGGGACTAGCGCCTACGAGCAGTACTTC

j_gene: TRBJ2-5
v_gene: TRBV7-9
abundance: few
d_gene: -
CDR3aa: CASSRGAQETQYF
CDR3nt: TGTGCCAGCAGCCGAGGGGCCCAAGAGACCCAGTACTTC

j_gene: TRBJ2-7
v_gene: TRBV5-1
abundance: -
d_gene: TRBD2
CDR3aa: CASSLDTSGRVLSYEQYF
CDR3nt: TGCGCCAGCAGCTTGGATACTAGCGGGAGGGTCCTATCCTACGAGCAGTACTTC

j_gene: TRBJ1-1
v_gene: TRBV19
abundance: -
d_gene: -
CDR3aa: CASSLRLGTEAFF
CDR3nt: TGTGCCAGTAGTTTACGACTTGGCACTGAAGCTTTCTTT

j_gene: TRBJ2-3
v_gene: TRBV18
abundance: -
d_gene: -
CDR3aa: CASSPISTDTQYF
CDR3nt: TGTGCCAGCTCACCAATTTCCACAGATACGCAGTATTTT

j_gene: TRBJ2-1
v_gene: TRBV7-2
abundance: -
d_gene: TRBD2
CDR3aa: CASRPGLAGDWFF
CDR3nt: TGTGCCAGCAGGCCGGGACTAGCGGGAGATTGGTTCTTC

j_gene: TRBJ2-3
v_gene: TRBV7-9
abundance: -
d_gene: -
CDR3aa: CASSSAPTDTQYF
CDR3nt: TGTGCCAGCAGCTCAGCCCCGACAGATACGCAGTATTTT

j_gene: TRBJ2-7
v_gene: TRBV5-6
abundance: -
d_gene: -
CDR3aa: CASSLVTRGHEQYF
CDR3nt: TGTGCCAGCAGCCTGGTAACCAGGGGCCACGAGCAGTACTTC

j_gene: TRBJ2-7
v_gene: TRBV2
abundance: -
d_gene: -
CDR3aa: CASTILTGATYEQYF
CDR3nt: TGTGCCAGCACCATTTTGACCGGGGCCACCTACGAGCAGTACTTC

j_gene: TRBJ1-1
v_gene: TRBV28
abundance: -
d_gene: -
CDR3aa: CASRPTSAVAEAFF
CDR3nt: TGTGCCAGCAGGCCGACAAGTGCCGTTGCCGAAGCTTTCTTT

j_gene: TRBJ2-4
v_gene: TRBV10-1
abundance: -
d_gene: -
CDR3aa: CASSAREVGSGIQYF
CDR3nt: TGCGCCAGCAGTGCCAGGGAGGTAGGGTCAGGCATTCAGTACTTC

j_gene: TRBJ2-7
v_gene: TRBV5-6
abundance: -
d_gene: TRBD1
CDR3aa: CASSITGGTLYEQYF
CDR3nt: TGTGCCAGCAGCATTACAGGGGGCACGTTATACGAGCAGTACTTC

j_gene: TRBJ1-2
v_gene: TRBV4-2
abundance: -
d_gene: TRBD1
CDR3aa: CASSPLAGQGVNYGYTF
CDR3nt: TGTGCCAGCAGCCCCTTAGCCGGACAGGGGGTTAACTATGGCTACACCTTC

j_gene: TRBJ2-7
v_gene: TRBV19
abundance: -
d_gene: -
CDR3aa: CASSITGSYEQYF
CDR3nt: TGTGCCAGTAGTATAACGGGAAGCTACGAGCAGTACTTC

j_gene: TRBJ2-7
v_gene: TRBV6-5
abundance: -
d_gene: -
CDR3aa: CASTMNRVPYEQYF
CDR3nt: TGTGCCAGCACCATGAACAGGGTCCCCTACGAGCAGTACTTC

j_gene: TRBJ2-1
v_gene: TRBV7-3
abundance: -
d_gene: TRBD2
CDR3aa: CASSSIAGNSNEQFF
CDR3nt: TGTGCCAGCAGTTCCATAGCGGGAAATTCCAATGAGCAGTTCTTC

j_gene: TRBJ2-7
v_gene: TRBV7-9
abundance: -
d_gene: TRBD1
CDR3aa: CASSLARTGAEQYF
CDR3nt: TGTGCCAGCAGCTTAGCCCGGACAGGGGCCGAGCAGTACTTC

j_gene: TRBJ2-3
v_gene: TRBV18
abundance: few
d_gene: -
CDR3aa: CASSPIGQSSTDTQYF
CDR3nt: TGTGCCAGCTCACCTATAGGACAATCAAGCACAGATACGCAGTATTTT

j_gene: TRBJ2-5
v_gene: TRBV27
abundance: once
d_gene: -
CDR3aa: CASSPGRETQYF
CDR3nt: TGTGCCAGCAGTCCGGGGCGGGAGACCCAGTACTTC